This T cell receptor (beta chain) was profiled in a study of cytomegalovirus exposure and HLA in healthy donors. Amplification used 60 Vbeta primers and 13 Jbeta primers. TCRdb's copy holds only in-frame clones and misses some; the assay was immunoSEQ multiplex PCR. The table lists 200,000 to 250,000 clones, around 85% of them singletons. The germline CDR1 and CDR2 sequences are MNHEY and SMNVEV (reference sequence). CDR3 size: 15 residues. Trimming took 5 bases from V and 5 from J; bases not matched to a gene: 6. The chain links TRBV27 to TRBJ2-5, with 12 bases matching TRBD1. Source material: PBMCs. The clonotype was recovered from a man between 50 and 59 years old in good health and CMV-seronegative. The CDR3 spells CASSTPGQGAETQYF. CDR3 DNA sequence: TGTGCCAGCAGTACCCCGGGACAGGGGGCTGAGACCCAGTACTTC.